The T cell receptor beta chain under discussion was sequenced for a study of T-cell memory formation after mild COVID-19. Trimming left V 2 bases short and J 7 bases short, with 0 bases between. The CDR3 has 10 amino acids. Germline CDR1 is MNHEY and CDR2 is SVGAGI. This clonotype was counted at least ten times. TCRdb called the 5' RACE reads again in MiXCR, with one record for every CDR3 protein. The table records approximately 410,000 distinct CDR3 sequences, 20% to 25% of them present only once. The sequence came from an adult woman who had mild COVID-19 (a few samples of this study predate the infection). Cell type and time point are not known. This chain links TRBV6-5 with TRBJ2-1; no definite D call. What was sequenced was PBMCs or a T cell subset sorted from them (not recorded which). The CDR3 sequence is CASSYNEQFF. CDR3 DNA sequence: TGTGCCAGCAGTTACAATGAGCAGTTCTTC.